The clone carrying this T cell receptor beta chain was counted once. During the 2 weeks before they entered the study, exposed participants had met someone with a PCR-confirmed or clinician-diagnosed COVID-19 case. The data stem from a study of blood T cell repertoires in COVID-19. The overall study: COVID-19 samples, acute and convalescent, were from the United States, Italy and Spain.

The CDR3 consists of 15 residues. Trimming shortened V by 3 bases and J by 8 bases, and 14 bases separated the two germline ends. Germline loops: CDR1 SGHDN, CDR2 FVKESK. In the study's own analysis: Quantification of nucleated cells was approximated via reference gene primer amplification. Repertoires were generated with immunoSEQ multiplex PCR, while TCRdb's copy carries only in-frame clones and drops some. V, J and clone size reflect that table, while D and trimming were determined from the DNA. The sample lists 350,000 to 450,000 clones, roughly 90% seen once, with around 0.86% in the top ten. This receptor was identified in a woman aged 40 to 50 who had been exposed to COVID-19. This chain links TRBV14 with TRBJ1-6; a weak D match, TRBD1 (6 bases). Sequenced sample: PBMCs or T cells enriched from blood (not recorded which). DNA for the CDR3: TGTGCCAGCAGCCAGGGGGCAGCTTCTTATTCACCCCTCCACTTT. Translating gives CASSQGAASYSPLHF.